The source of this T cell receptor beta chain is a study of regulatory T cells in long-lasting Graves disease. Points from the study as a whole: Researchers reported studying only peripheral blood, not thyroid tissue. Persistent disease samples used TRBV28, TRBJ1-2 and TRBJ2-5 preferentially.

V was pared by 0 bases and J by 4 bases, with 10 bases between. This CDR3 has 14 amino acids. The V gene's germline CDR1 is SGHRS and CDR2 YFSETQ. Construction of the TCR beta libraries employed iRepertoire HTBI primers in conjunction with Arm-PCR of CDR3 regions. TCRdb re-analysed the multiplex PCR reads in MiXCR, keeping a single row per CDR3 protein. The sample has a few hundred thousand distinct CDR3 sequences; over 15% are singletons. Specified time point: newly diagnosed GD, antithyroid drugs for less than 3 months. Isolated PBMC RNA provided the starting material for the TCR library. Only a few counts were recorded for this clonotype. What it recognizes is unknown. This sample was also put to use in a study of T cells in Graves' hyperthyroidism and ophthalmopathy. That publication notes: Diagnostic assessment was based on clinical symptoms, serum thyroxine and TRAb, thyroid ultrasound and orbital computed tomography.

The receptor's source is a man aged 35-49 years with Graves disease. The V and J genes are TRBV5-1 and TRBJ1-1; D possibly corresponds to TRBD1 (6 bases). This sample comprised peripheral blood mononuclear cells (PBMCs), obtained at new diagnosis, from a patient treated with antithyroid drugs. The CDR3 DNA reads TGCGCCAGCAGCTTGGTGACAGGAAGCACTGAAGCTTTCTTT. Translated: CASSLVTGSTEAFF. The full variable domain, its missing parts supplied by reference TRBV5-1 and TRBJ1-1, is KAGVTQTPRYLIKTRGQQVTLSCSPISGHRSVSWYQQTPGQGLQFLFEYFSETQRNKGNFPGRFSGRQFSNSRSEMNVSTLELGDSALYLCASSLVTGSTEAFFGQGTRLTVV.